The 32 T cell receptor beta chains in this list originate from one sample, sequenced in a study of T cell repertoires in cytomegalovirus infection (dated by TCRdb to between 2018 and 2020). No cognate antigen is known for these TCRs. The treatment or condition label corresponds to: in vitro stimulation with specific CMV peptide epitopes to enrich CMV-specific T cells. Sequencing took place on an Illumina HiSeq 1500. The public sequencing data were trimmed at Q25 with fastp and processed into clonotypes with MiXCR by TCRdb, which kept only in-frame beta chains. Rows matching on CDR3 protein sequence are summarized as one entry with the most common DNA and genes. Recorded for this sample are 450,000 to 600,000 distinct CDR3 sequences; roughly 46% of them occurred a single time. The ten largest clones capture around 45% of the sample. Specimen: cultured PBMCs, collected from culture after CMV antigen stimulation. These receptors all come from a human donor in good health (CMV status not recorded). Some clones in this sample may be carry-over from other donors' samples.

The chain couples TRBV7-9 to TRBJ2-1; TRBD2 matches 11 bases. The CDR3 has 17 residues. Germline V lookup: CDR1 SEHNR, CDR2 FQNEAQ (reference sequence). After removal of 5 bases from V and 1 base from J, the junction contained 7 bases not matched to a gene. DNA of the CDR3: TGTGCCAGCAGCACCCCGACTAGCGGGGATTCCTACAATGAGCAGTTCTTC. It translates to CASSTPTSGDSYNEQFF. Complete variable domain (other parts from reference TRBV7-9 and TRBJ2-1): DTGVSQNPRHKITKRGQNVTFRCDPISEHNRLYWYRQTLGQGPEFLTYFQNEAQLEKSRLLSDRFSAERPKGSFSTLEIQRTEQGDSAMYLCASSTPTSGDSYNEQFFGPGTRLTVL.

This clonotype was detected a few times. The chain employs TRBV7-6 and TRBJ2-5; maybe TRBD1 (6 bases). Germline lookup yields CDR1 SGHVS and CDR2 FNYEAQ. This CDR3 spans 17 amino acids. V was clipped by 1 base and J by 1 base, with 16 bases between them. CDR3 sequence (DNA): TGTGCCAGCAGCTTAGGGAACAGGGCGACCCCCCAAGAGACCCAGTACTTC. This sequence encodes CASSLGNRATPQETQYF.

This clonotype was counted once. In DNA form, the CDR3 reads TGTGCCTGGAGTGGGGGTACGAACACTGAAGCTTTCTTT. Protein sequence: CAWSGGTNTEAFF. The rearrangement links TRBV30 to TRBJ1-1; D not resolved. Germline CDR1 is GTSNPN and CDR2 is SVGIG (reference sequence). This CDR3 is built from 13 residues. V dropped 1 base and J dropped 1 base, with 7 bases sitting between them.

This clonotype was observed a handful of times. The chain combines TRBV12-3 or TRBV12-4 with TRBJ2-3; possible D gene TRBD2, 6 bases. Between the trimmed V and J ends, which lost 5 bases and 4 bases, there was a span of 10 bases. This CDR3 contains 13 residues. For the CDR3, the DNA is TGTGCCAGCAGTCGGAGGGGCCCAGATACGCAGTATTTT. Its protein is CASSRRGPDTQYF.

In its sample, this clonotype was seen a few times. V and J are TRBV29-1 and TRBJ2-5; 8 bases agree with TRBD1. V was pared by 3 bases and J by 4 bases, with 4 bases of the junction left unmatched. CDR1 and CDR2 from the germline V gene are SQVTM and ANQGSEA. This CDR3 contains 13 residues. The CDR3, as DNA: TGCAGCGTTGAGCAGGGGGCTGGAGAGACCCAGTACTTC. It is translated as CSVEQGAGETQYF.

This clonotype was counted only a few times. The chain is built from TRBV7-6 and TRBJ2-4, with TRBD1 matching over 7 bases. The junction had 11 bases not matched to a gene; V was cut back by 4 bases and J by 5 bases. The CDR3 runs 16 residues. Germline V gene data show CDR1 as SGHVS and CDR2 as FNYEAQ. This CDR3 reads CASSSRQGRGQNIQYF. The CDR3 DNA is TGTGCCAGCAGCTCCAGACAGGGAAGGGGACAAAACATTCAGTACTTC. Using reference TRBV7-6 and TRBJ2-4 for the parts outside the CDR3, the full variable domain is GAGVSQSPRYKVTKRGQDVALRCDPISGHVSLYWYRQALGQGPEFLTYFNYEAQQDKSGLPNDRFSAERPEGSISTLTIQRTEQRDSAMYRCASSSRQGRGQNIQYFGAGTRLSVL.

The rearrangement uses TRBV7-2 and TRBJ1-6; D unclear. Trimming stripped 1 base from V and 7 bases from J, with 17 bases between. The germline gives CDR1 SGHTA, CDR2 FQGNSA. This CDR3 comprises 17 residues. The CDR3 loop reads CASSLDAWEPSNSPLHF. CDR3 bases: TGTGCCAGCAGCTTAGACGCGTGGGAACCCTCGAATTCACCCCTCCACTTT.

The V call is TRBV4-3, the J call TRBJ2-2, with 8 bases matching TRBD2. The V gene end was trimmed by 2 bases and the J gene end by 4 bases; junction bases not matched to a gene: 3. Germline V CDR1 and CDR2: LGHNA, YSLEER. CDR3 length: 15 residues. The CDR3 is CASSQRTSITGELFF. The CDR3 bases are TGCGCCAGCAGCCAACGGACTAGCATCACCGGGGAGCTGTTTTTT.

A few counts support this clonotype. V and J are TRBV4-1 and TRBJ2-5; a weak D match, TRBD2 (5 bases). Germline V gene lookup returns CDR1 MGHRA and CDR2 YSYEKL. The CDR3 length is 17 residues. The germline V and J ends were trimmed by 0 bases and 1 base, with 15 bases remaining between them. CDR3 sequence reads: CASSQEGLDGPQETQYF. In DNA, the CDR3 is TGCGCCAGCAGCCAAGAAGGACTTGATGGACCCCAAGAGACCCAGTACTTC.

Turning to this clonotype: This may be a read error: a much more frequent sequence differs by one nucleotide. This sequence joins TRBV7-2 and TRBJ1-2; no firm D call. This CDR3 region has 13 residues. Looked up from germline, CDR1 is SGHTA and CDR2 is FQGNSA. The CDR3 reads CASSLRTVYDYTF. The CDR3 DNA is TGTGCCAGCAGCTTGAGGACGGTCTATGACTACACCTTC.

The rearrangement joins TRBV4-3 to TRBJ2-3; 7 bases line up with TRBD2. Germline CDR1 and CDR2: LGHNA and YSLEER. CDR3 length equals 17 residues. The trim removed 3 bases at V and 6 bases at J, leaving 15 bases unmatched. CDR3: CASSQAGTAGVSDTQYF. CDR3 bases: TGCGCCAGCAGCCAGGCGGGAACTGCGGGAGTTTCCGATACGCAGTATTTT.

The chain carries TRBV7-9 and TRBJ1-1; D gene ambiguous. V was shortened by 4 bases and J by 5 bases, with 8 bases between the two germline ends. Germline V CDR1 and CDR2: SEHNR, FQNEAQ (reference sequence). This CDR3 contains 12 residues. The CDR3 spells CASSSMGTEAFF. The CDR3 nucleotides are TGTGCCAGCAGCTCGATGGGAACTGAAGCTTTCTTT.

This clonotype was observed a handful of times. V is TRBV6-5 and J is TRBJ1-3; 7 positions match TRBD1. The length of the CDR3 is 14 residues. V lost 6 bases, J lost 4 bases, and 6 bases stayed unmatched. CDR1 MNHEY and CDR2 SVGAGI come from the germline V gene. The CDR3 bases are TGTGCCAGCAGCCGGGACAGTCAAGGAAACACCATATATTTT. It encodes CASSRDSQGNTIYF.

This clonotype was detected only a few times. V usage is TRBV27 and J usage is TRBJ2-3; weak D call: TRBD1 (5 bases). The V gene's germline CDR1 is MNHEY and CDR2 SMNVEV (reference sequence). This CDR3 has 13 residues. The V end lost 6 bases, the J end lost 1 base, and 8 bases lay between the germline ends. In DNA, the CDR3 is TGTGCCAGCAGACAGACAGGCACAGATACGCAGTATTTT. Translation: CASRQTGTDTQYF.

The chain uses TRBV7-2 and TRBJ1-1; 9 bases match TRBD1. Trimming removed 5 bases from V and 4 bases from J; junction bases left unmatched: 8. CDR3 length: 15 residues. The V gene's germline CDR1 is SGHTA and CDR2 FQGNSA. The DNA for the CDR3 is TGTGCCAGCAGCCCCGCCCCGACAGGGGGCACTGAAGCTTTCTTT. Its protein product is CASSPAPTGGTEAFF.

J is TRBJ2-1 and V is TRBV7-8; D is uncertain. Trimming took off 1 base at V and 3 bases at J, with 10 bases between the two ends. Germline lookup yields CDR1 SGHVS and CDR2 FQNEAQ. The CDR3 has 15 amino acids. The CDR3 DNA reads as TGTGCCAGCAGCTTAGGGGGTACTTACTACAATGAGCAGTTCTTC. As protein: CASSLGGTYYNEQFF. Full variable domain (rest looked up from reference TRBV7-8 and TRBJ2-1): GAGVSQSPRYKVAKRGQDVALRCDPISGHVSLFWYQQALGQGPEFLTYFQNEAQLDKSGLPSDRFFAERPEGSVSTLKIQRTQQEDSAVYLCASSLGGTYYNEQFFGPGTRLTVL.

A single count supports this clonotype. The chain uses TRBV11-1 and TRBJ2-3; no clear D gene. CDR1 is SGHAT and CDR2 is FQDESV in the germline V gene (reference sequence). The CDR3 is 14 residues long. V was trimmed by 1 base and J by 6 bases, leaving 11 bases between them. CDR3: CASSLGRITDTQYF. In nucleotides, the CDR3 is TGTGCCAGCAGCTTAGGCAGGATCACCGATACGCAGTATTTT.

This clonotype was observed a few times. The genes are TRBV11-2 and TRBJ1-4; TRBD1 might be the D (5 bases). The CDR3 totals 14 residues. Germline V CDR1 and CDR2: SGHAT, FQNNGV. V lost 5 bases, J lost 10 bases, and 17 bases lay in between. CDR3 in DNA: TGTGCCAGCAGCCCGACAGTTATGGCCGTAAAACTGTTTTTT. Its translation: CASSPTVMAVKLFF.

V is TRBV19 and J is TRBJ2-2; D is unresolved. Germline V CDR1 and CDR2: LNHDA, SQIVND (reference sequence). This CDR3 spans 12 amino acids. Trimming took 5 bases from V and 7 from J, leaving 8 bases between them. CDR3 region: CASSFLNGELFF. DNA of the CDR3: TGTGCCAGTAGTTTCCTCAACGGGGAGCTGTTTTTT.

CDR3: CASSEKGYSNQPQHF. The CDR3 bases are TGTGCCAGCAGTGAAAAGGGGTACAGCAATCAGCCCCAGCATTTT. The chain uses TRBV6-1 and TRBJ1-5; a possible D gene is TRBD1 (5 bases). Germline CDR1 is MNHNS and CDR2 is SASEGT. V shed 2 bases and J shed 1 base, with 9 bases lying between them. This CDR3 has 15 residues.

This clonotype was detected a few times. The gene calls are TRBV7-6 and TRBJ2-7; 10 bases are a match to TRBD2. CDR3 size: 19 residues. The germline V gene has CDR1 SGHVS and CDR2 FNYEAQ. With 5 bases clipped from V and 0 bases from J, the junction kept 16 bases outside the gene matches. CDR3 protein: CASSPRPPSGSRSSYEQYF. DNA for the CDR3: TGTGCCAGCAGCCCCCGGCCGCCTAGCGGGAGCCGCAGCTCCTACGAGCAGTACTTC.

This clonotype was seen more than once but under ten times. V gene TRBV7-8 combines with J gene TRBJ2-1, with 9 nucleotides matching TRBD2. The CDR3 has 14 amino acids. The ends lost 1 base at V and 9 bases at J; junction bases unmatched: 4. Germline V gene lookup returns CDR1 SGHVS and CDR2 FQNEAQ. CDR3 nucleotides: TGTGCCAGCAGCTTAGTACCTAGCGGGATTGAGCAGTTCTTC. Translating gives CASSLVPSGIEQFF. The entire variable domain, with the rest obtained from reference TRBV7-8 and TRBJ2-1, is as follows: GAGVSQSPRYKVAKRGQDVALRCDPISGHVSLFWYQQALGQGPEFLTYFQNEAQLDKSGLPSDRFFAERPEGSVSTLKIQRTQQEDSAVYLCASSLVPSGIEQFFGPGTRLTVL.

This sequence joins TRBV5-6 and TRBJ1-5; TRBD1 might be the D (5 bases). V lost 2 bases and J lost 3, with 12 bases in between. The CDR3 is made up of 15 amino acids. The germline gives CDR1 SGHDT, CDR2 YYEEEE. This CDR3 is CASSFWGLINQPQHF. As DNA, the CDR3 is TGTGCCAGCAGCTTTTGGGGGTTGATCAATCAGCCCCAGCATTTT.

This clonotype was seen a handful of times. V gene TRBV10-3 combines with J gene TRBJ1-1; D may be TRBD1 (6 bases). The CDR3 spans 14 residues. The germline CDR1 and CDR2 sequences are ENHRY and SYGVKD. The V end was cut by 3 bases, the J end by 3 bases, with 11 bases between. CDR3 amino acids: CAISDRGGDTEAFF. DNA for the CDR3: TGTGCCATCAGTGACAGGGGTGGTGACACTGAAGCTTTCTTT.

This chain connects TRBV7-2 to TRBJ2-1, with D hard to call. The V gene lost 1 base and the J gene lost 2 bases, with 6 bases spanning the gap. Germline V gene sequence: CDR1 SGHTA, CDR2 FQGNSA. CDR3 size: 14 residues. The CDR3 protein is CASSLGSTYNEQFF. Written as DNA, the CDR3 is TGTGCCAGCAGCTTAGGTTCCACCTACAATGAGCAGTTCTTC.

This chain connects TRBV7-2 to TRBJ1-2; D may be TRBD1 (6 bases). The CDR3 extends over 14 amino acids. CDR1 and CDR2 from the germline V gene are SGHTA and FQGNSA. The V and J ends lost 2 bases and 2 bases respectively, with 9 bases between them. CDR3 region: CASSLITGNYGYTF. The CDR3 DNA reads TGTGCCAGCAGCTTAATTACAGGGAACTATGGCTACACCTTC. The full variable domain, completed using reference TRBV7-2 and TRBJ1-2, is GAGVSQSPSNKVTEKGKDVELRCDPISGHTALYWYRQSLGQGLEFLIYFQGNSAPDKSGLPSDRFSAERTGGSVSTLTIQRTQQEDSAVYLCASSLITGNYGYTFGSGTRLTVV.

V is TRBV9 and J is TRBJ1-2; D is ambiguous. CDR3 length: 11 amino acids. The V end was cut by 6 bases, the J end by 3 bases, with 6 bases between. The V gene's germline CDR1 is SGDLS and CDR2 YYNGEE. The CDR3 here is CASNSYYGYTF. In DNA, the CDR3 is TGTGCCAGCAATAGTTACTATGGCTACACCTTC. Using reference TRBV9 and TRBJ1-2 for the parts outside the CDR3, the full variable domain is DSGVTQTPKHLITATGQRVTLRCSPRSGDLSVYWYQQSLDQGLQFLIQYYNGEERAKGNILERFSAQQFPDLHSELNLSSLELGDSALYFCASNSYYGYTFGSGTRLTVV.

The chain recombines TRBV7-9 with TRBJ1-1; TRBD1 aligns across 8 bases. The ends lost 2 bases at V and 1 base at J; junction bases unmatched: 3. The CDR3 runs to 15 residues. Germline CDR1 is SEHNR and CDR2 is FQNEAQ (reference sequence). CDR3 region: CASSLNQGANTEAFF. The CDR3, as DNA: TGTGCCAGCAGCTTAAATCAGGGGGCGAACACTGAAGCTTTCTTT.

This clonotype has at least ten counts. The CDR3 DNA reads as TGTGCCAGCAGCTCCAACTTCGGGACTAGCGGGAGGTCCTACAATGAGCAGTTCTTC. This gives the protein CASSSNFGTSGRSYNEQFF. V usage is TRBV7-6 and J usage is TRBJ2-1, with 15 bases fitting TRBD2. V lost 4 bases and J lost 1; bases outside the gene matches: 8. Germline-derived CDR1 and CDR2 are SGHVS and FNYEAQ. This CDR3 region has 19 residues. The full variable domain, its missing parts supplied by reference TRBV7-6 and TRBJ2-1, is GAGVSQSPRYKVTKRGQDVALRCDPISGHVSLYWYRQALGQGPEFLTYFNYEAQQDKSGLPNDRFSAERPEGSISTLTIQRTEQRDSAMYRCASSSNFGTSGRSYNEQFFGPGTRLTVL.

The chain couples TRBV6-1 to TRBJ2-3; tentatively, D is TRBD2 (5 bases). Germline lookup yields CDR1 MNHNS and CDR2 SASEGT. V was cut by 8 bases and J by 4 bases, with 19 bases left in between. CDR3 length: 15 residues. The DNA of the CDR3 is TGTGCCAGCCAAACTCGTCTAGCAGGCCCAGATACGCAGTATTTT. It translates to CASQTRLAGPDTQYF.

This chain connects TRBV9 to TRBJ1-2; 10 bases align to TRBD1. This CDR3 comprises 15 residues. Germline CDR1 and CDR2: SGDLS and YYNGEE. Trimming cost V 3 bases and J 5 bases; bases outside gene matches: 7. The CDR3 sequence is CASSGGTGVGYGYTF. In DNA form, the CDR3 reads TGTGCCAGCAGCGGCGGGACAGGGGTTGGGTATGGCTACACCTTC.

The chain couples TRBV20-1 to TRBJ2-2; 14 positions agree with TRBD2. The CDR3 is made up of 16 amino acids. Germline V gene lookup returns CDR1 DFQATT and CDR2 SNEGSKA (reference sequence). Trimming at V came to 6 bases and at J to 3 bases, leaving 6 bases not matched to a gene. The CDR3 bases are TGCAGTGCCCCGACTAGCGGGGGGGCCCACACCGGGGAGCTGTTTTTT. Translation: CSAPTSGGAHTGELFF.